The 3 T cell receptor beta chains listed next were all sequenced from one sample in a study of PD-1 blockade in classical Hodgkin lymphoma. The time point: newly diagnosed, previously untreated cHL patient sample. The study purified CD4+ T cells from thawed PBMCs using magnetic negative selection. The table came from immunoSEQ multiplex PCR; TCRdb's copy has only in-frame clones and leaves some out. The sample yields more than 15,000 clones, about 86% seen once. Sequenced: CD4+ T cells from blood. The receptors were sampled from a human donor with classical Hodgkin lymphoma.

V gene TRBV7-2 combines with J gene TRBJ2-7, with 8 bases aligning to TRBD2. Trimming cost V 1 base and J 3 bases; bases outside gene matches: 5. The length of the CDR3 is 15 residues. Germline V gene sequence: CDR1 SGHTA, CDR2 FQGNSA. CDR3 nucleotides: TGTGCCAGCAGCTTAGGGGTGACTAGCGACTACGAGCAGTACTTC. Translation: CASSLGVTSDYEQYF.

This chain uses TRBV5-1 with TRBJ2-5, with 8 bases matching TRBD1. V shed 2 bases and J 6 bases; nucleotides not matched to a gene: 6. The CDR3 extends over 14 amino acids. Germline values: CDR1 SGHRS, CDR2 YFSETQ. CDR3 bases: TGCGCCAGCAGCTTCGGGACAGGCGAGAAGACCCAGTACTTC. Translating it yields CASSFGTGEKTQYF.

This clone is a singleton in its sample. CDR3: CVPRREQANPRQPQHF. The CDR3 bases are TGTGTCCCGCGGAGGGAACAGGCAAATCCTCGGCAGCCCCAGCATTTT. The V call is TRBV15, the J call TRBJ1-5; perhaps TRBD1 as D (5 bases). Germline CDR1 reads LNHNV; CDR2 reads YYDKDF (reference sequence). There are 16 residues in the CDR3.